This T cell receptor (beta chain) was profiled in a study of blood T cell repertoires in COVID-19. Study-level background: Both acute and convalescent COVID-19 samples were obtained from the United States, Italy and Spain. The cDNA or gDNA used as material had been derived from T cells, B-cell-depleted T cells, or PBMCs.

The study recruited people aged about 18 to 95 years across some 23 US areas. Method: immunoSEQ multiplex PCR; TCRdb's copy keeps in-frame clones and lacks some. The data contain roughly 400,000 clones, around nine tenths of them seen just once; the ten biggest clones take up 1.4%. The CDR3 is 18 amino acids. Trimming at V came to 6 bases and at J to 10 bases, leaving 17 bases not matched to a gene. The germline V gene encodes CDR1 MDHEN and CDR2 SYDVKM. The receptor was derived from a woman aged 18-29 years who had been exposed to COVID-19. The chain couples TRBV28 to TRBJ1-6, with TRBD1 matching 11 bases. The sequenced sample was PBMCs or T cells enriched from blood (not recorded which). The CDR3 loop is CASRGWGTGGLRFSPLHF. CDR3 DNA sequence: TGTGCCAGCAGGGGGTGGGGGACAGGGGGTCTTAGGTTCTCACCCCTCCACTTT.